The rows below give T cell receptor beta chains drawn from one sample of a study of response to subunit inactivated influenza vaccine. MiXCR, run by TCRdb on the RT-PCR reads, gives a single entry per CDR3 protein. The sample lists approximately 160,000 distinct CDR3 sequences; about 10% were seen once. Specimen: CD8+ T cells sorted from PBMCs, collected around 2 years after vaccination. The source of these receptors is a man between 50 and 75 years old who received an inactivated influenza vaccine. CDR3s include the opening cysteine and the closing phenylalanine or tryptophan. Each record gives: J gene, V gene, clone size, D gene, CDR3 DNA, CDR3 protein. D genes are given only for firm matches. The size field is filled for only some rows; it gives once, few, many or a size class.

j_gene: TRBJ1-6
v_gene: TRBV4-1
abundance: -
d_gene: -
CDR3nt: TGCGCCAGCAGCCAAGGGACAGAAACCTATAATTCACCCCTCCACTTT
CDR3aa: CASSQGTETYNSPLHF

j_gene: TRBJ2-1
v_gene: TRBV20-1
abundance: -
d_gene: -
CDR3nt: TGCAGTGCTAGAGAGCGGCATTATACCTACAATGAGCAGTTCTTC
CDR3aa: CSARERHYTYNEQFF

j_gene: TRBJ2-1
v_gene: TRBV7-9
abundance: few
d_gene: -
CDR3nt: TGTGCCAGCAGCAGTGCCACCGTTGAGCAGTTCTTC
CDR3aa: CASSSATVEQFF

j_gene: TRBJ1-2
v_gene: TRBV5-1
abundance: -
d_gene: -
CDR3nt: TGCGCCAGCAGCTCGACCGGACGGTTCTATGGCTACACCTTC
CDR3aa: CASSSTGRFYGYTF

j_gene: TRBJ2-3
v_gene: TRBV7-6
abundance: -
d_gene: -
CDR3nt: TGTGCCAGCAGTCCCCCCGCTTGGCAGGTAGTTGATACGCAGTATTTT
CDR3aa: CASSPPAWQVVDTQYF

j_gene: TRBJ2-1
v_gene: TRBV7-2
abundance: many
d_gene: TRBD2
CDR3nt: TGTGCCAGCAGCTTAGAGGGCGGGGGGGTTCTGGGTGAGCAGTTCTTC
CDR3aa: CASSLEGGGVLGEQFF

j_gene: TRBJ2-3
v_gene: TRBV28
abundance: many
d_gene: TRBD2
CDR3nt: TGTGCCAGCAGTTTAACCGGGACTAGCGGCACAGATACGCAGTATTTT
CDR3aa: CASSLTGTSGTDTQYF

j_gene: TRBJ2-7
v_gene: TRBV4-1
abundance: many
d_gene: TRBD1
CDR3nt: TGCGCCAGCAGCCAAGCGGCGGGACAGGGGGCGTTCGAGCAGTACTTC
CDR3aa: CASSQAAGQGAFEQYF

j_gene: TRBJ2-7
v_gene: TRBV4-2
abundance: few
d_gene: -
CDR3nt: TGTGCCAGCAGCCAAGATAGGACGGGGCAGTACTTC
CDR3aa: CASSQDRTGQYF

j_gene: TRBJ2-3
v_gene: TRBV30
abundance: -
d_gene: -
CDR3nt: TGTGCCTGGAGCGCAGGGATGGGGGCAGATACGCAGTATTTT
CDR3aa: CAWSAGMGADTQYF

j_gene: TRBJ2-7
v_gene: TRBV21-1
abundance: few
d_gene: -
CDR3nt: TGTGCCAGCAGCAGACAGGGCACTCCCTACGAGCAGTACTTC
CDR3aa: CASSRQGTPYEQYF

j_gene: TRBJ2-7
v_gene: TRBV27
abundance: many
d_gene: -
CDR3nt: TGTGCCAGCAGCTCGACAGGAACCTATTACGAGCAGTACTTC
CDR3aa: CASSSTGTYYEQYF

j_gene: TRBJ2-7
v_gene: TRBV4-3
abundance: few
d_gene: -
CDR3nt: TGCGCCAGCAGCCAAGATGGCAGGGCGTCCGACGAGCAGTACTTC
CDR3aa: CASSQDGRASDEQYF

j_gene: TRBJ2-7
v_gene: TRBV25-1
abundance: few
d_gene: -
CDR3nt: TGTGCCAGCAGTGATCCAGGGGCCTACGAGCAGTACTTC
CDR3aa: CASSDPGAYEQYF

j_gene: TRBJ2-3
v_gene: TRBV11-2
abundance: -
d_gene: -
CDR3nt: TGTGCCAGCAGCTTAGATCTTAGGGCCACAGCAGATACGCAGTATTTT
CDR3aa: CASSLDLRATADTQYF

j_gene: TRBJ2-7
v_gene: TRBV7-6
abundance: few
d_gene: TRBD2
CDR3nt: TGTGCTCTTAATTCCACCACCGGGACTAGCGGGGATTCCTACGAGCAGTACTTC
CDR3aa: CALNSTTGTSGDSYEQYF

j_gene: TRBJ2-1
v_gene: TRBV12-3/TRBV12-4
abundance: few
d_gene: -
CDR3nt: TGTGCCAGCACCACTAGGGGACTGGGCTCCTACAATGAGCAGTTCTTC
CDR3aa: CASTTRGLGSYNEQFF

j_gene: TRBJ2-7
v_gene: TRBV20-1
abundance: -
d_gene: TRBD2
CDR3nt: TGCAGTGCCCTGGGACTAGCGGGAGCCTACGAGCAGTACTTC
CDR3aa: CSALGLAGAYEQYF

j_gene: TRBJ2-1
v_gene: TRBV4-2
abundance: -
d_gene: TRBD2
CDR3nt: TGTGCCAGCAGCCCTAGCGGGGGGGTCCTTGGTGAGCAGTTCTTC
CDR3aa: CASSPSGGVLGEQFF

j_gene: TRBJ2-7
v_gene: TRBV4-1
abundance: -
d_gene: -
CDR3nt: TGCGCCAGCAGCCAAGTGTGGGGATACGAGCAGTACTTC
CDR3aa: CASSQVWGYEQYF

j_gene: TRBJ2-1
v_gene: TRBV7-9
abundance: -
d_gene: -
CDR3nt: TGTGCCAGCAGCTTATTGGTAAGGGACCACGAGCAGTTCTTC
CDR3aa: CASSLLVRDHEQFF

j_gene: TRBJ1-1
v_gene: TRBV7-8
abundance: many
d_gene: -
CDR3nt: TGTGCCAGCAGCTTAAGGGTTAACTGGGCTGAAGCTTTCTTT
CDR3aa: CASSLRVNWAEAFF

j_gene: TRBJ2-5
v_gene: TRBV11-2
abundance: few
d_gene: TRBD1
CDR3nt: TGTGCCAGCAGCCGACAGGGGCCGCAGGAGACCCAGTACTTC
CDR3aa: CASSRQGPQETQYF

j_gene: TRBJ2-1
v_gene: TRBV3-1
abundance: -
d_gene: -
CDR3nt: TGTGCCAGCAGCCGTCGGGCGGGGGCGGCAGACAATGAGCAGTTCTTC
CDR3aa: CASSRRAGAADNEQFF

j_gene: TRBJ2-2
v_gene: TRBV7-8
abundance: many
d_gene: TRBD1
CDR3nt: TGTGCCAGCAGCACATACAGGGGTGGCACCGGGGAGCTGTTTTTT
CDR3aa: CASSTYRGGTGELFF

j_gene: TRBJ2-3
v_gene: TRBV12-3/TRBV12-4
abundance: -
d_gene: -
CDR3nt: TGTGCCAGCAGTTTAATACTCCTAGAAGATACGCAGTATTTT
CDR3aa: CASSLILLEDTQYF

j_gene: TRBJ1-2
v_gene: TRBV5-5
abundance: many
d_gene: -
CDR3nt: TGTGCCAGCAGCCCCCACAGGGAGGGGGTGAATGGCTACACCTTC
CDR3aa: CASSPHREGVNGYTF

j_gene: TRBJ2-1
v_gene: TRBV9
abundance: few
d_gene: TRBD2
CDR3nt: TGTGCCAGCAGCGGAGTGGGAGGGTGGGATGAGCAGTTCTTC
CDR3aa: CASSGVGGWDEQFF

j_gene: TRBJ2-5
v_gene: TRBV6-1
abundance: -
d_gene: TRBD1
CDR3nt: TGTGCCAGCAGCCTACAGGGGGACGAACGACCTAAGTACTTC
CDR3aa: CASSLQGDERPKYF

j_gene: TRBJ1-1
v_gene: TRBV25-1
abundance: few
d_gene: TRBD1
CDR3nt: TGTGCCAGCAGTGATAGGGACAGTATAAACACTGAAGCTTTCTTT
CDR3aa: CASSDRDSINTEAFF

j_gene: TRBJ2-1
v_gene: TRBV12-3/TRBV12-4
abundance: -
d_gene: -
CDR3nt: TGTGCCAGCAGTATCTACAATGAGCAGTTCTTC
CDR3aa: CASSIYNEQFF

j_gene: TRBJ1-2
v_gene: TRBV6-2/TRBV6-3
abundance: few
d_gene: TRBD1
CDR3nt: TGTGCCAGCAGTTACCCGGGACAGGGTGATGGCTACACCTTC
CDR3aa: CASSYPGQGDGYTF

j_gene: TRBJ2-2
v_gene: TRBV5-6
abundance: -
d_gene: -
CDR3nt: TGTGCCAGCAGCTCAGACTGGGGGCTTCCCGGGGAGCTGTTTTTT
CDR3aa: CASSSDWGLPGELFF

j_gene: TRBJ2-3
v_gene: TRBV12-3/TRBV12-4
abundance: many
d_gene: TRBD2
CDR3nt: TGTGCCAGCAGTTTAGTAGCGGGGGGTTTCACAGATACGCAGTATTTT
CDR3aa: CASSLVAGGFTDTQYF

j_gene: TRBJ2-3
v_gene: TRBV12-3/TRBV12-4
abundance: -
d_gene: -
CDR3nt: TGTGCCAGCAGTTTAGGTCCCCTGCTCGAGGGCAATACGCAGTATTTT
CDR3aa: CASSLGPLLEGNTQYF

j_gene: TRBJ2-6
v_gene: TRBV9
abundance: -
d_gene: TRBD1
CDR3nt: TGTGCCAGCAGCATCGGGACAGGGGCTGGGGCCAACGTCCTGACTTTC
CDR3aa: CASSIGTGAGANVLTF

j_gene: TRBJ1-6
v_gene: TRBV4-3
abundance: -
d_gene: -
CDR3nt: TGCGCCAGCAGCCAAGAGTGGGGGGGCGCTGATAATTCACCCCTCCACTTT
CDR3aa: CASSQEWGGADNSPLHF

j_gene: TRBJ1-2
v_gene: TRBV4-3
abundance: -
d_gene: TRBD1
CDR3nt: TGCGCCAGCAGCCAAGCTGGGTGGACAGGGGATGGCTACACCTTC
CDR3aa: CASSQAGWTGDGYTF

j_gene: TRBJ1-1
v_gene: TRBV9
abundance: few
d_gene: -
CDR3nt: TGTGCCAGTCAACCCCCTAGGGGCACTGAAGCTTTCTTT
CDR3aa: CASQPPRGTEAFF

j_gene: TRBJ1-1
v_gene: TRBV6-1
abundance: few
d_gene: TRBD1
CDR3nt: TGTGCCAGCAGGCCGGGACAGCTGAACACTGAAGCTTTCTTT
CDR3aa: CASRPGQLNTEAFF

j_gene: TRBJ2-3
v_gene: TRBV6-1
abundance: few
d_gene: TRBD2
CDR3nt: TGTGCCAGCAGTGTCTCCGGGGGGGAAAGCACAGATACGCAGTATTTT
CDR3aa: CASSVSGGESTDTQYF

j_gene: TRBJ1-6
v_gene: TRBV4-1
abundance: many
d_gene: -
CDR3nt: TGCGCCAGCAGCCAAGAGATAAACGAAGCACCCCTCCACTTT
CDR3aa: CASSQEINEAPLHF

j_gene: TRBJ1-2
v_gene: TRBV11-2
abundance: few
d_gene: -
CDR3nt: TGTGCCAGCAGCTTACGGTCGGCGGACGGCTACACCTTC
CDR3aa: CASSLRSADGYTF

j_gene: TRBJ2-5
v_gene: TRBV5-1
abundance: few
d_gene: TRBD1
CDR3nt: TGCGCCAGCAGCTCGTACCCACAGGGGCCAGGGGAGACCCAGTACTTC
CDR3aa: CASSSYPQGPGETQYF